Listed below are T cell receptor beta chains from one sample, sequenced in a study of cytomegalovirus exposure and HLA in healthy donors. Profiling relied on immunoSEQ multiplex PCR, and the TCRdb table lists in-frame clones only, not all of them. This sample yields more than 150,000 clones, of which approximately 80% are seen a single time; 6% to 9% belongs to the top ten. The sequencing input was PBMCs. The receptors were sampled from a man younger than 35 in good health and CMV-seropositive. The CDR3 runs from the conserved cysteine through the conserved F or W. The order of the fields is V gene, clone size, J gene, CDR3 length, D gene, CDR3 protein, CDR3 DNA. The D gene is left open where the match is weak. Only part of the rows carry a size: once, few, many, or a class if the clone is expanded.

V gene: TRBV5-1
clone size: NA
J gene: TRBJ1-3
CDR3 length: 15
D gene: NA
CDR3 protein: CASRAGLSSGNTIYF
CDR3 DNA: TGCGCCAGCAGGGCAGGGTTATCCTCTGGAAACACCATATATTTT

V gene: TRBV28
clone size: once
J gene: TRBJ2-7
CDR3 length: 16
D gene: NA
CDR3 protein: CASSSTDRTLSYEQYF
CDR3 DNA: TGTGCCAGCAGCTCAACTGACAGGACCTTATCCTACGAGCAGTACTTC

V gene: TRBV28
clone size: NA
J gene: TRBJ2-7
CDR3 length: 16
D gene: NA
CDR3 protein: CASSSQVGLANYEQYF
CDR3 DNA: TGTGCCAGCAGTTCGCAGGTTGGGCTAGCGAATTACGAGCAGTACTTC

V gene: TRBV28
clone size: NA
J gene: TRBJ2-7
CDR3 length: 13
D gene: TRBD1
CDR3 protein: CASRSTGVHEQYF
CDR3 DNA: TGTGCCAGCAGGTCAACAGGGGTCCACGAGCAGTACTTC

V gene: TRBV12-5
clone size: NA
J gene: TRBJ2-3
CDR3 length: 17
D gene: TRBD2
CDR3 protein: CASGLIFSGLSTDTQYF
CDR3 DNA: TGTGCTAGTGGTTTGATATTTAGCGGGCTCAGCACAGATACGCAGTATTTT

V gene: TRBV27
clone size: NA
J gene: TRBJ2-3
CDR3 length: 16
D gene: TRBD2
CDR3 protein: CASSATGTRLPDTQYF
CDR3 DNA: TGTGCCAGCAGTGCCACCGGGACTAGACTTCCCGATACGCAGTATTTT

V gene: TRBV5-1
clone size: NA
J gene: TRBJ2-1
CDR3 length: 14
D gene: TRBD2
CDR3 protein: CASSLDPGGSEQFF
CDR3 DNA: TGCGCCAGCAGCTTGGATCCGGGAGGTAGTGAGCAGTTCTTC

V gene: TRBV15
clone size: NA
J gene: TRBJ2-3
CDR3 length: 15
D gene: TRBD2
CDR3 protein: CATSTGTRESDTQYF
CDR3 DNA: TGTGCCACCAGCACCGGGACTAGAGAGTCGGATACGCAGTATTTT

V gene: TRBV5-6
clone size: NA
J gene: TRBJ2-4
CDR3 length: 13
D gene: TRBD1
CDR3 protein: CASSYGQGSIQYF
CDR3 DNA: TGTGCCAGCAGCTACGGACAGGGAAGCATTCAGTACTTC

V gene: TRBV5-1
clone size: NA
J gene: TRBJ1-1
CDR3 length: 14
D gene: NA
CDR3 protein: CASSLEGPNTEAFF
CDR3 DNA: TGCGCCAGCAGCTTGGAGGGGCCGAACACTGAAGCTTTCTTT

V gene: TRBV15
clone size: NA
J gene: TRBJ2-1
CDR3 length: 13
D gene: NA
CDR3 protein: CATSKRTDNEQFF
CDR3 DNA: TGTGCCACCAGCAAGCGGACAGACAATGAGCAGTTCTTC

V gene: TRBV10-3
clone size: NA
J gene: TRBJ2-5
CDR3 length: 17
D gene: TRBD2
CDR3 protein: CAISGGAREWGQETQYF
CDR3 DNA: TGTGCCATCAGTGGGGGTGCGCGGGAGTGGGGCCAAGAGACCCAGTACTTC

V gene: TRBV2
clone size: NA
J gene: TRBJ2-7
CDR3 length: 14
D gene: TRBD1
CDR3 protein: CASRGDRPSYEQYF
CDR3 DNA: TGTGCCAGCAGGGGGGACAGGCCTTCCTACGAGCAGTACTTC

V gene: TRBV28
clone size: NA
J gene: TRBJ2-2
CDR3 length: 12
D gene: NA
CDR3 protein: CASSSTPGELFF
CDR3 DNA: TGTGCCAGCAGCTCTACCCCCGGGGAGCTGTTTTTT

V gene: TRBV6-4
clone size: NA
J gene: TRBJ2-3
CDR3 length: 15
D gene: TRBD2
CDR3 protein: CASSISGRATDTQYF
CDR3 DNA: TGTGCCAGCAGTATTAGCGGGAGGGCCACAGATACGCAGTATTTT